These 28 T cell receptor beta chains came from one sample sequenced in a study of regulatory T cells in long-lasting Graves disease. iRepertoire HTBI primers and Arm-PCR of CDR3 regions built TCR beta libraries. TCRdb re-called the multiplex PCR reads with MiXCR, one entry per CDR3 protein. The sample records 400,000 to 650,000 distinct CDR3 sequences, roughly a sixth being singletons. As for time point: newly diagnosed GD, antithyroid drugs for less than 3 months. Scientists built the TCR library using RNA that was extracted from PBMCs. These data were also reused for a study on T cells in Graves' hyperthyroidism and ophthalmopathy.

The sequences come from peripheral blood mononuclear cells (PBMCs), collected at new diagnosis, from a patient treated with antithyroid drugs. The origin of the receptors is a woman aged 35-60 years with Graves disease.

About this clonotype: The conserved final phenylalanine or tryptophan is absent from the CDR3, which likely points to a read error. The gene calls are TRBV7-6 and TRBJ2-5, with 7 nucleotides matching TRBD1. This CDR3 has 16 amino acids. Germline trimming cut 4 bases from V and 1 base from J; bases unmatched to any gene: 9. From germline, CDR1 is SGHVS and CDR2 FNYEAQ. CDR3 region: CASSSFTGARQETQYL. The DNA of the CDR3 is TGTGCCAGCAGCTCTTTCACAGGGGCCCGCCAAGAGACCCAGTACCTC.

The chain carries TRBV9 and TRBJ2-3, with D unclear. V lost 0 bases to trimming and J lost 2 bases, with 13 bases between them. CDR1 and CDR2 from the germline V gene are SGDLS and YYNGEE. This CDR3 is 16 amino acids long. The CDR3 is CASSVDGLSSTDTQYF. The DNA for the CDR3 is TGTGCCAGCAGCGTAGACGGGCTGAGCTCCACAGATACGCAGTATTTT.

This clonotype was counted many times. J is TRBJ2-3 and V is TRBV2, with a weak D call TRBD1 (5 bases). Trimming shortened V by 8 bases and J by 6 bases, and 12 bases separated the two germline ends. The CDR3 loop spans 12 amino acids. CDR1 and CDR2 (germline): SNHLY, FYNNEI. CDR3 amino acids: CASGYSGDTQYF. Here the CDR3 DNA reads TGTGCCAGCGGTTATTCAGGGGATACGCAGTATTTT.

The chain combines TRBV5-6 with TRBJ1-5, with 7 bases aligning to TRBD1. In germline, CDR1 is SGHDT, CDR2 YYEEEE. The ends lost 4 bases at V and 7 bases at J; junction bases unmatched: 17. The CDR3 covers 17 residues. The CDR3 sequence is CASSLLGAQGGAQPQHF. The CDR3 coding sequence is TGTGCCAGCAGCCTCCTAGGGGCCCAGGGGGGGGCACAGCCCCAGCATTTT.

This chain connects TRBV27 to TRBJ1-1; maybe TRBD1 (5 bases). Germline assignment: CDR1 MNHEY and CDR2 SMNVEV (reference sequence). Trimming took 5 bases from V and 3 from J, leaving 16 bases between them. The CDR3 covers 15 residues. The CDR3 protein is CASSPRGAADTEAFF. As DNA, the CDR3 is TGTGCCAGCAGTCCTCGGGGCGCGGCGGACACTGAAGCTTTCTTT.

This clonotype appeared many times. This chain links TRBV20-1 with TRBJ1-2, with D hard to call. The CDR3 runs to 12 residues. The germline V gene encodes CDR1 DFQATT and CDR2 SNEGSKA (reference sequence). Trimming cost V 3 bases and J 8 bases, with 13 bases left between them. CDR3 loop: CSASSGFEGYTF. CDR3 DNA sequence: TGCAGTGCTAGTAGTGGTTTTGAAGGCTACACCTTC.

This clonotype has just a few counts. The chain uses TRBV6-2 or TRBV6-3 and TRBJ2-1; 7 positions match TRBD1. The CDR3 runs 15 residues. Germline assignment: CDR1 MNHEY and CDR2 SVGEGT. V shed 6 bases, J shed 4 bases, and the junction held 9 bases outside the gene matches. DNA for the CDR3: TGTGCCAGCAGAACCGACAGGGACCTTTACAATGAGCAGTTCTTC. Translating gives CASRTDRDLYNEQFF.

This clonotype was picked up many times. The chain couples TRBV12-3 or TRBV12-4 to TRBJ2-2; 11 bases align to TRBD1. The CDR3 spans 14 residues. V shed 6 bases, J shed 6 bases, and the junction held 3 bases outside the gene matches. CDR3 loop: CASSGTGGPGELFF. The CDR3 DNA sequence: TGTGCCAGCAGCGGGACAGGGGGGCCCGGGGAGCTGTTTTTT.

J is TRBJ1-3 and V is TRBV7-3; no firm D call. The CDR3 is 16 residues long. Trimming pared 5 bases from V and 1 base from J, leaving 15 bases between. Germline V CDR1 and CDR2: SGHTA, FQGTGA. DNA for the CDR3: TGTGCCAGCAGCCTCGGGCCAACCTCTTCTGGAAACACCATATATTTT. The encoded protein is CASSLGPTSSGNTIYF.

This clonotype was counted only a few times. V gene TRBV6-4 combines with J gene TRBJ1-3; the D gene is possibly TRBD1 (6 bases). The V gene's germline CDR1 is MRHNA and CDR2 SNTAGT. The CDR3 totals 15 residues. Trimming pared 5 bases from V and 0 bases from J, leaving 11 bases between. CDR3 in DNA: TGTGCCAGCAGTTCCGGGACACACTCTGGAAACACCATATATTTT. It yields the protein CASSSGTHSGNTIYF.

This clonotype has a handful of counts. CDR3 region: CASTGTGANTEAFF. The CDR3 DNA reads TGTGCCAGCACCGGGACAGGGGCGAACACTGAAGCTTTCTTT. This chain joins TRBV12-3 or TRBV12-4 and TRBJ1-1; 10 nucleotides line up with TRBD1. V shed 7 bases and J 1 base; nucleotides not matched to a gene: 3. The CDR3 runs 14 residues.

This clonotype came up many times. This rearrangement joins TRBV28 to TRBJ2-7, with no clear D. Trimming pared 6 bases from V and 2 bases from J, leaving 11 bases between. Germline V CDR1 and CDR2: MDHEN, SYDVKM. CDR3 length: 13 residues. The DNA of the CDR3 is TGTGCCAGCAGCTCCTCGTACACCTACGAGCAGTACTTC. Protein: CASSSSYTYEQYF.

As regards this clonotype: The final CDR3 position lacks the conserved phenylalanine or tryptophan, pointing to a likely read error. It is unclear where the CDR3 begins or ends on the DNA, so no DNA is shown, and the CDR3 is as TCRdb lists it. J is TRBJ2-3 and V is TRBV7-4; the DNA was not compared with TRBD1, the D call given in the table. Counting both end residues, the CDR3 totals 9 amino acids. Germline CDR1 reads SGHVT; CDR2 reads SQSDAQ. CDR3 sequence reads: CASSVEQGL.

This clonotype was recorded a few times. The chain recombines TRBV18 with TRBJ1-1, with D possibly matching TRBD1 (5 bases). CDR1 KGHSH and CDR2 LQKENI come from the germline V gene. The length of the CDR3 is 15 residues. V gave up 6 bases and J gave up 1 base, with 15 bases separating them. The CDR3 region is CASSPTPQGNTEAFF. The DNA for the CDR3 is TGTGCCAGCTCCCCTACTCCTCAGGGGAACACTGAAGCTTTCTTT.

A remark on this clonotype: It is likely a read error, because the conserved phenylalanine at the end of the CDR3 is missing. The chain couples TRBV6-1 to TRBJ2-7; D call uncertain. The V gene's germline CDR1 is MNHNS and CDR2 SASEGT. V lost 7 bases and J 3 bases, leaving 13 bases between the germline ends. The CDR3 extends over 13 amino acids. The CDR3 protein is CASKKGPFYEQYL. The DNA for the CDR3 is TGTGCCAGCAAAAAAGGCCCCTTCTACGAGCAGTACCTC.

This clonotype was picked up many times. The genes are TRBV11-2 and TRBJ1-1; D call uncertain. The germline V gene encodes CDR1 SGHAT and CDR2 FQNNGV. The CDR3 is made up of 15 amino acids. Trimming left V 1 base short and J 1 base short, with 10 bases between. In nucleotides, the CDR3 is TGTGCCAGCAGCTTAGTAGAGGAGTGGAACACTGAAGCTTTCTTT. It translates to CASSLVEEWNTEAFF.

In its sample, this clonotype was seen many times. The chain couples TRBV28 to TRBJ1-5; no clear D. Trimming took off 6 bases at V and 2 bases at J, with 11 bases between the two ends. This CDR3 has 14 amino acids. Per germline, CDR1 MDHEN and CDR2 SYDVKM. In DNA, the CDR3 is TGTGCCAGCAGCAAAAGGTCCGGCAATCAGCCCCAGCATTTT. Translation: CASSKRSGNQPQHF.

For this clonotype: An end of the junction differs from the germline gene, which may be a read error. The chain joins TRBV4-1 to TRBJ1-4; D is perhaps TRBD1 (5 bases). This CDR3 contains 15 residues. Germline CDR1 and CDR2: MGHRA and YSYEKL. Written as DNA, the CDR3 is TGTGCCAGCAGCCAGTTGTCAGGGTCTAATGAAAAACTGTTTTTT. Translating it yields CASSQLSGSNEKLFF.

This clonotype was seen ten or more times. The V gene is TRBV27, the J gene TRBJ1-1; 8 bases match TRBD1. V lost 2 bases and J lost 6; bases outside the gene matches: 2. Germline CDR1 and CDR2: MNHEY and SMNVEV (reference sequence). The CDR3 spans 13 residues. For the CDR3, the DNA is TGTGCCAGCAGTTTAGGGACAGGCCCTGAAGCTTTCTTT. It yields the protein CASSLGTGPEAFF.

This clonotype was seen repeatedly, ten times or more. The V and J genes are TRBV3-1 and TRBJ2-3; the match to TRBD2 covers 8 bases. This CDR3 has 14 amino acids. The germline V gene has CDR1 LGHDT and CDR2 YNNKEL (reference sequence). J was trimmed by 1 base and V by 6 bases; bases with no gene match: 3. This CDR3 reads CASSPAGGTDTQYF. For the CDR3, the DNA is TGTGCCAGCAGTCCAGCGGGAGGCACAGATACGCAGTATTTT.

This clonotype was picked up many times. The chain has TRBV2 and TRBJ2-7; no firm D call. Per germline, CDR1 SNHLY and CDR2 FYNNEI. V lost 1 base and J 5 bases, leaving 18 bases between the germline ends. The CDR3 extends over 16 amino acids. CDR3 region: CASSEDPGRARNEQYF. Written as DNA, the CDR3 is TGTGCCAGCAGTGAAGACCCAGGACGCGCCAGGAACGAGCAGTACTTC.

The V and J genes are TRBV19 and TRBJ2-3; D remains ambiguous. The CDR3 contains 15 residues. V gave up 8 bases and J gave up 0 bases, with 15 bases separating them. Germline CDR1 and CDR2: LNHDA and SQIVND (reference sequence). CDR3 in DNA: TGTGCCAGTTCCTACCGGACGTCTAGCACAGATACGCAGTATTTT. It codes for CASSYRTSSTDTQYF.

In its sample, this clonotype was seen many times. This chain uses TRBV5-1 with TRBJ2-7; D may be TRBD2 (5 bases). The CDR3 covers 14 residues. Trimming shortened V by 1 base and J by 5 bases, and 13 bases separated the two germline ends. CDR1 is SGHRS and CDR2 is YFSETQ in the germline V gene. In nucleotides, the CDR3 is TGCGCCAGCAGCTTGTCGAGGGTAGGTCACGAGCAGTACTTC. As protein: CASSLSRVGHEQYF.

The V call is TRBV7-9, the J call TRBJ1-1; no reliable D call. The CDR3 runs to 13 residues. The germline gives CDR1 SEHNR, CDR2 FQNEAQ (reference sequence). The V end lost 2 bases, the J end lost 8 bases, and 12 bases lay between the germline ends. The CDR3 DNA is TGTGCCAGCAGCTTAATTCCCAGCTTAGAAGCTTTCTTT. It is translated as CASSLIPSLEAFF.

Ten or more counts support this clonotype. The chain uses TRBV15 and TRBJ1-1; D call uncertain. The germline CDR1 and CDR2 sequences are LNHNV and YYDKDF (reference sequence). This CDR3 has 11 residues. V was pared by 0 bases and J by 11 bases, with 7 bases between. The CDR3 region has the DNA TGTGCCACCAGCAGAGATGAGTGGGCTTTCTTT. Its translation is CATSRDEWAFF.

This clonotype was observed at least ten times. V and J are TRBV3-1 and TRBJ1-1, with D possibly TRBD1 on 5 matching bases. Germline V gene lookup returns CDR1 LGHDT and CDR2 YNNKEL (reference sequence). V lost 4 bases to trimming and J lost 1 base, with 16 bases between them. The CDR3 is made up of 16 amino acids. CDR3 coding DNA: TGTGCCAGCAGCCGGGACCGGCAATTCTCGAACACTGAAGCTTTCTTT. Encoded protein: CASSRDRQFSNTEAFF.

This clonotype was detected once. A much bigger clone sits one base away, suggesting this may be a read error. This sequence joins TRBV3-1 and TRBJ1-2; D ambiguous. Germline V gene sequence: CDR1 LGHDT, CDR2 YNNKEL (reference sequence). This CDR3 has 15 residues. CDR3 residues: CVSSQGVTVGYGYTF. The CDR3 region has the DNA TGTGTCAGCAGCCAAGGTGTGACTGTGGGGTATGGCTACACCTTC. Together with reference TRBV3-1 and TRBJ1-2, the CDR3 gives the full variable domain: DTAVSQTPKYLVTQMGNDKSIKCEQNLGHDTMYWYKQDSKKFLKIMFSYNNKELIINETVPNRFSPKSPDKAHLNLHINSLELGDSAVYFCVSSQGVTVGYGYTFGSGTRLTVV.

There are many counts of this clonotype. This chain connects TRBV25-1 to TRBJ2-1, with 9 bases lining up with TRBD2. The ends lost 1 base at V and 2 bases at J; junction bases unmatched: 3. This CDR3 comprises 16 residues. CDR1 and CDR2 (germline): MGHDK, SYGVNS. The CDR3 DNA sequence: TGTGCCAGCAGTGAATTAGCGGGGGCGACCTACAATGAGCAGTTCTTC. Amino acid sequence: CASSELAGATYNEQFF.